The sample holds many counts of the clone carrying this T cell receptor (beta chain). The sample originates from a study of early T cells in non-severe SARS-CoV-2 infection. Study information: It was bulk RNA from unsorted whole blood that was sequenced, and the chains were unpaired.

MiXCR, applied by TCRdb to the 5' RACE reads, yields one record per CDR3 protein. Among about 83,000 distinct CDR3 sequences listed, roughly a tenth were seen once. Sample: whole blood, taken at baseline. The receptor comes from an adult who was a healthcare worker with PCR-confirmed SARS-CoV-2 infection or an uninfected control (not recorded which).

The CDR3 sequence: CASSSFGSSYNSPLHF. DNA for the CDR3: TGTGCCAGCAGCTCCTTCGGGAGCTCCTATAATTCACCCCTCCACTTT. This chain uses TRBV5-5 with TRBJ1-6; D is ambiguous. The germline V gene encodes CDR1 SGHKS and CDR2 YYEKEE (reference sequence). Trimming cost V 3 bases and J 0 bases, with 10 bases left between them. The CDR3 spans 16 residues.